This is a list of T cell receptor beta chains from one sample in a study of vaccination and CD4 T cells after COVID-19. In TCRdb, the PCR reads were re-called with MiXCR into one record per CDR3 protein. The sample yields about 20,000 distinct CDR3 sequences, over 35% seen once. These receptors have no identified antigens. This sample comprised CD4+ T cells from blood, cultured in vitro, obtained before SARS-CoV-2 vaccination. The receptors were gathered from a human donor who received a COVID-19 vaccine. Both conserved end residues are part of each CDR3. Fields, in order: CDR3 length, J gene, V gene, clone size, D gene, CDR3 protein, CDR3 DNA. A D gene is named only where the DNA matches it firmly. Clone size, where shown, is once, few, many, or a class for clones that have expanded.

16,TRBJ2-3,TRBV7-8,.,.,CASSLRLVAGADTQYF,TGTGCCAGCAGCTTAAGGCTAGTGGCCGGGGCAGATACGCAGTATTTT
15,TRBJ2-5,TRBV20-1,few,TRBD2,CSANPSGGPQETQYF,TGCAGTGCGAACCCTAGCGGGGGGCCCCAAGAGACCCAGTACTTC
14,TRBJ2-5,TRBV4-2,.,TRBD1,CASSQQQGWETQYF,TGTGCCAGCAGCCAGCAACAGGGGTGGGAGACCCAGTACTTC
18,TRBJ1-1,TRBV2,.,.,CASTIKGPLFLMNTEAFF,TGTGCCAGCACGATCAAGGGACCGCTCTTCCTTATGAACACTGAAGCTTTCTTT
14,TRBJ2-2,TRBV7-7,.,.,CASSPRDMGGELFF,TGTGCCAGCAGCCCCCGGGACATGGGGGGGGAGCTGTTTTTT
16,TRBJ2-5,TRBV7-9,large,TRBD2,CASSPLGLAVQETQYF,TGTGCCAGCAGCCCCCTGGGACTAGCGGTACAAGAGACCCAGTACTTC
13,TRBJ1-1,TRBV29-1,.,.,CSVLPTGNTEAFF,TGCAGCGTCCTACCTACAGGGAACACTGAAGCTTTCTTT
13,TRBJ1-2,TRBV12-3/TRBV12-4,few,.,CASSLRADYGYTF,TGTGCCAGCAGTTTACGGGCGGACTATGGCTACACCTTC
14,TRBJ2-1,TRBV7-2,.,TRBD1,CASSRRQGANEQFF,TGTGCCAGCAGCCGAAGACAGGGGGCAAATGAGCAGTTCTTC
14,TRBJ2-5,TRBV18,.,.,CASSRRGNQETQYF,TGTGCCAGCTCCCGGAGGGGGAATCAGGAGACCCAGTACTTC
15,TRBJ2-2,TRBV19,once,TRBD2,CASTLAGGVTGELFF,TGTGCCAGTACACTAGCGGGGGGTGTCACCGGGGAGCTGTTTTTT
14,TRBJ1-1,TRBV19,.,TRBD1,CASYRGVGTTEAFF,TGTGCCAGCTACAGGGGGGTCGGGACCACTGAAGCTTTCTTT
14,TRBJ1-2,TRBV5-1,.,.,CASSLADSFYGYTF,TGCGCCAGCAGCTTGGCCGACAGTTTCTATGGCTACACCTTC
12,TRBJ2-7,TRBV15,few,.,CATSSRTGTGYF,TGTGCCACCAGCTCACGGACCGGCACGGGGTACTTC
15,TRBJ2-7,TRBV2,few,TRBD2,CASSASRGGRYEQYF,TGTGCCAGCAGCGCATCACGGGGGGGAAGGTACGAGCAGTACTTC
16,TRBJ1-1,TRBV6-5,few,TRBD1,CASSYPTGAMNTEAFF,TGTGCCAGCAGTTACCCGACAGGGGCCATGAACACTGAAGCTTTCTTT
12,TRBJ2-3,TRBV24-1,.,.,CATGGDGGTQYF,TGTGCCACAGGGGGTGATGGGGGTACGCAGTATTTT
14,TRBJ2-5,TRBV24-1,.,.,CATSEAEAQETQYF,TGTGCCACCAGTGAGGCAGAGGCCCAAGAGACCCAGTACTTC
11,TRBJ2-5,TRBV19,.,.,CASSTGETQYF,TGTGCCAGTAGTACAGGGGAGACCCAGTACTTC
15,TRBJ1-1,TRBV12-3/TRBV12-4,few,.,CASSLTQSSNTEAFF,TGTGCCAGCAGTTTAACCCAGAGTTCGAACACTGAAGCTTTCTTT
14,TRBJ2-7,TRBV7-6,.,.,CASSREPMQGEQYF,TGTGCCAGCAGCCGCGAACCGATGCAGGGGGAGCAGTACTTC
17,TRBJ1-1,TRBV12-3/TRBV12-4,.,.,CASSLLLPWGWNTEAFF,TGTGCCAGCAGTTTACTCCTCCCGTGGGGATGGAACACTGAAGCTTTCTTT
15,TRBJ1-6,TRBV6-2/TRBV6-3,few,.,CASSTPRADNSPLHF,TGTGCCAGCAGCACACCAAGGGCGGATAATTCACCCCTCCACTTT
14,TRBJ1-5,TRBV21-1,few,.,CASIRYYSNQPQHF,TGTGCCAGCATCAGGTATTATAGCAATCAGCCCCAGCATTTT
14,TRBJ2-7,TRBV5-1,.,TRBD1,CASSLTGASYEQYF,TGCGCCAGCAGCTTGACAGGGGCCTCCTACGAGCAGTACTTC
13,TRBJ1-4,TRBV6-1,.,.,CASSEGAIEKLFF,TGTGCCAGCAGTGAGGGGGCTATTGAAAAACTGTTTTTT
12,TRBJ1-2,TRBV30,.,.,CAWGNRNYGYTF,TGTGCCTGGGGGAACCGGAACTATGGCTACACCTTC
19,TRBJ2-5,TRBV1,.,.,CTSSQDLPLAGGPEETQYF,TGCACCAGCAGCCAAGATCTGCCGCTAGCGGGGGGGCCCGAGGAGACCCAGTACTTC
12,TRBJ2-5,TRBV29-1,.,.,CSVETPQVTQYF,TGCAGCGTAGAAACCCCCCAGGTGACCCAGTACTTC
13,TRBJ2-7,TRBV24-1,.,.,CATSDGPAQEQYF,TGTGCCACCAGTGATGGTCCCGCTCAGGAGCAGTACTTC
11,TRBJ2-3,TRBV7-9,.,.,CASSPLSTQYF,TGTGCCAGCAGCCCCCTTAGCACGCAGTATTTT
18,TRBJ2-5,TRBV20-1,.,TRBD2,CSARDWVGEQRGQETQYF,TGCAGTGCTAGAGATTGGGTTGGGGAACAGCGGGGCCAAGAGACCCAGTACTTC
14,TRBJ1-2,TRBV29-1,few,.,CSVGSGGPAYGYTF,TGCAGCGTCGGCTCGGGGGGGCCGGCTTATGGCTACACCTTC
14,TRBJ2-7,TRBV20-1,few,TRBD2,CSAHSGGSSYEQYF,TGCAGTGCTCATAGCGGGGGGAGCTCCTACGAGCAGTACTTC
11,TRBJ2-7,TRBV6-2/TRBV6-3,.,.,CASSYPDEQYF,TGTGCCAGCAGTTACCCCGACGAGCAGTACTTC
13,TRBJ1-3,TRBV9,.,TRBD1,CASRGQGRNTIYF,TGTGCCAGCAGGGGACAGGGTAGAAACACCATATATTTT
16,TRBJ2-3,TRBV15,.,TRBD1,CATSLNRGRGTDTQYF,TGTGCCACCAGCCTAAACAGGGGGCGCGGCACAGATACGCAGTATTTT
15,TRBJ2-7,TRBV5-1,once,TRBD2,CASSGERGLRPEQYF,TGCGCCAGCAGCGGAGAGCGGGGGCTCCGTCCGGAGCAGTACTTC
17,TRBJ2-3,TRBV19,.,.,CASSKQSRGTGTDTQYF,TGTGCCAGTAGTAAACAATCTAGAGGAACGGGCACAGATACGCAGTATTTT
15,TRBJ2-3,TRBV5-1,.,TRBD2,CASSVSGGAPDTQYF,TGCGCCAGCAGCGTCAGCGGGGGGGCCCCAGATACGCAGTATTTT
15,TRBJ2-7,TRBV7-2,.,TRBD2,CASSFSRAGAAEQYF,TGTGCCAGCAGCTTTAGTAGAGCGGGGGCTGCTGAGCAGTACTTC
12,TRBJ2-3,TRBV2,.,.,CASSDLRDTQYF,TGTGCCAGCAGTGACTTGCGAGATACGCAGTATTTT
12,TRBJ1-1,TRBV7-6,few,.,CASSPRYTEAFF,TGTGCCAGCAGCCCGCGGTACACTGAAGCTTTCTTT
13,TRBJ1-1,TRBV6-1,.,.,CASSLTLSAEAFF,TGTGCCAGCAGTCTAACGCTCAGCGCTGAAGCTTTCTTT
13,TRBJ2-7,TRBV30,few,.,CAWSVLRAYEQYF,TGTGCCTGGAGTGTACTGCGGGCCTACGAGCAGTACTTC
21,TRBJ1-2,TRBV21-1,.,.,CASSHILNPGGHRLANYGYTF,TGTGCCAGCAGCCACATTTTAAATCCAGGGGGCCACAGATTAGCTAACTATGGCTACACCTTC
17,TRBJ1-1,TRBV2,.,.,CASSRQEYRVMNTEAFF,TGTGCCAGCAGCCGACAAGAATACAGGGTTATGAACACTGAAGCTTTCTTT
13,TRBJ1-3,TRBV20-1,.,.,CSARWGPGNTIYF,TGCAGTGCTAGATGGGGGCCTGGAAACACCATATATTTT
18,TRBJ2-6,TRBV7-3,.,TRBD1,CASSYGTGTSSGANVLTF,TGTGCCAGCAGCTATGGGACAGGGACCAGCTCTGGGGCCAACGTCCTGACTTTC
16,TRBJ2-3,TRBV10-3,.,.,CAISEKRGEPTDTQYF,TGTGCCATCAGTGAGAAGAGGGGGGAGCCCACAGATACGCAGTATTTT
15,TRBJ1-5,TRBV6-1,.,.,CASSPRMDSDQPQHF,TGTGCCAGCAGCCCAAGGATGGACAGTGATCAGCCCCAGCATTTT
16,TRBJ1-5,TRBV5-5,.,.,CASSLGGGRGNQPQHF,TGTGCTAGCAGCTTGGGAGGGGGGAGAGGCAATCAGCCCCAGCATTTT
15,TRBJ1-5,TRBV12-3/TRBV12-4,few,.,CASSLGGDSNQPQHF,TGTGCCAGCAGTTTAGGAGGGGATAGCAATCAGCCCCAGCATTTT
16,TRBJ2-3,TRBV6-5,.,TRBD1,CASSLRTGGWTDTQYF,TGTGCCAGCAGTTTAAGGACAGGGGGATGGACAGATACGCAGTATTTT
13,TRBJ2-5,TRBV5-6,.,.,CASSLAQVSTQYF,TGTGCCAGCAGCTTGGCACAGGTCTCGACCCAGTACTTC
13,TRBJ1-2,TRBV6-5,once,TRBD1,CASSFGTVYGYTF,TGTGCCAGCAGTTTCGGGACAGTCTATGGCTACACCTTC
14,TRBJ1-2,TRBV7-9,few,.,CASSLHTGNYGYTF,TGTGCCAGCAGCTTACATACAGGCAACTATGGCTACACCTTC
14,TRBJ1-6,TRBV19,.,.,CASSISQGNSPLHF,TGTGCCAGTAGTATTTCCCAGGGGAATTCACCCCTCCACTTT
16,TRBJ1-2,TRBV7-2,medium-sized,.,CASSLVVGQGNYGYTF,TGTGCCAGCAGCTTAGTGGTCGGGCAGGGGAACTATGGCTACACCTTC